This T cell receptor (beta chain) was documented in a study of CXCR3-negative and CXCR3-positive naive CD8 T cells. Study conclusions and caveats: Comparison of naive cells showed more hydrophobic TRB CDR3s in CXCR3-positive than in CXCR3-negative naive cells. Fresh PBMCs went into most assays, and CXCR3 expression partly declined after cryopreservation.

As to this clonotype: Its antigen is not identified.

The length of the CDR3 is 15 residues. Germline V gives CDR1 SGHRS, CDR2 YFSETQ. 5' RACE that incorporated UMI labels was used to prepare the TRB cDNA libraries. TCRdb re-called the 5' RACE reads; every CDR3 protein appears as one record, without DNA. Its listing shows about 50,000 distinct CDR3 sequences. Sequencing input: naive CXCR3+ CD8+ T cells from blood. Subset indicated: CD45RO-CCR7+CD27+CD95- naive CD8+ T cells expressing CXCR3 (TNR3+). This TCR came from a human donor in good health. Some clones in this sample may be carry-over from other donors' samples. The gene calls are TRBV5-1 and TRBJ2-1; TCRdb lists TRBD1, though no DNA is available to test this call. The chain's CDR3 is CASSFIPSTYNEQFF.